The rows below give T cell receptor beta chains drawn from one sample of a study of Graves' ophthalmopathy and Graves' hyperthyroidism. TCRdb re-called the multiplex PCR reads through MiXCR, storing one row per CDR3 protein. The sample has about 370,000 distinct CDR3 sequences; approximately 18% are singletons. The sample comprised peripheral blood. The receptors shown here come from an adult woman with stable Graves' hyperthyroidism. CDR3s include the opening cysteine and the closing phenylalanine or tryptophan. Fields, in order: V gene, J gene, clone size, D gene, CDR3 DNA, CDR3 protein. D genes are given only for firm matches. Expanded clones are given a class, and other clones once, few, many or no size at all.

V gene: TRBV10-3
J gene: TRBJ1-2
clone size: many
D gene: TRBD1
CDR3 DNA: TGTGCCATCAGTGAAGGGCAGGGGGATGGCTACACCTTC
CDR3 protein: CAISEGQGDGYTF

V gene: TRBV7-2
J gene: TRBJ1-1
clone size: .
D gene: .
CDR3 DNA: TGTGCCAGCAGCCGGCCGGGAAGCCCCGAAGCTTTCTTT
CDR3 protein: CASSRPGSPEAFF

V gene: TRBV5-5
J gene: TRBJ2-7
clone size: many
D gene: TRBD2
CDR3 DNA: TGTGCCAGCAGCGCTAAGACTAGCGGTACCTACGAGCAGTACTTC
CDR3 protein: CASSAKTSGTYEQYF

V gene: TRBV5-1
J gene: TRBJ1-6
clone size: many
D gene: .
CDR3 DNA: TGCGCCAGCAGCTTGGCAGGACAGCCTAATTCACCCCTCCACTTT
CDR3 protein: CASSLAGQPNSPLHF

V gene: TRBV12-3/TRBV12-4
J gene: TRBJ2-2
clone size: once
D gene: TRBD2
CDR3 DNA: TGTGCCAGCACCTTGGGGGGGTACGGGGAGCTGTTTTTT
CDR3 protein: CASTLGGYGELFF

V gene: TRBV29-1
J gene: TRBJ2-7
clone size: many
D gene: .
CDR3 DNA: TGCAGCGTTGTGGACAGCTCACCCTACGAGCAGTACTTC
CDR3 protein: CSVVDSSPYEQYF

V gene: TRBV6-2/TRBV6-3
J gene: TRBJ2-5
clone size: few
D gene: TRBD2
CDR3 DNA: TGTGCCAGCAGTTTGTTTTTAAGGGGGACTAGCGGGAGCCAAGAGACCCAGTACTTC
CDR3 protein: CASSLFLRGTSGSQETQYF

V gene: TRBV24-1
J gene: TRBJ2-7
clone size: many
D gene: .
CDR3 DNA: TGTGCCACCAGTGACGGTTTCTCCTACGAGCAGTACTTC
CDR3 protein: CATSDGFSYEQYF

V gene: TRBV27
J gene: TRBJ2-5
clone size: many
D gene: TRBD2
CDR3 DNA: TGTGCCAGCAGTTCCTCCGGCGCGTCTGCGGGAGAAGAGACCCAGTACTTC
CDR3 protein: CASSSSGASAGEETQYF

V gene: TRBV19
J gene: TRBJ1-5
clone size: many
D gene: .
CDR3 DNA: TGTGCCAGTAGTCCTGAGGAACAGGGCTTTGGCAATCAGCCCCAGCATTTT
CDR3 protein: CASSPEEQGFGNQPQHF

V gene: TRBV11-2
J gene: TRBJ1-1
clone size: .
D gene: .
CDR3 DNA: TGTGCCAGCAGCCGACTCGGGGGATTGAACACTGAAGCTTTCTTT
CDR3 protein: CASSRLGGLNTEAFF

V gene: TRBV5-1
J gene: TRBJ2-7
clone size: few
D gene: .
CDR3 DNA: TGCGCCAGCAGCTCCCTAGACCCGACGCTCGAGCAGTACTTC
CDR3 protein: CASSSLDPTLEQYF

V gene: TRBV20-1
J gene: TRBJ1-3
clone size: many
D gene: .
CDR3 DNA: TGCAGTGCTATCTCGCCGGCTGGAAACACCATATATTTT
CDR3 protein: CSAISPAGNTIYF

V gene: TRBV12-3/TRBV12-4
J gene: TRBJ2-7
clone size: many
D gene: TRBD2
CDR3 DNA: TGTGCCAGCAGCTTATTCCGGCTAGCGGGAGGGCCGGGAGAGCAGTACTTC
CDR3 protein: CASSLFRLAGGPGEQYF

V gene: TRBV4-2
J gene: TRBJ2-7
clone size: .
D gene: TRBD1
CDR3 DNA: TGTGCCAGCAGCCACGTCAACCGGCGACAGGGATACCCGACGCCCTACGAGCAGTACTTC
CDR3 protein: CASSHVNRRQGYPTPYEQYF

V gene: TRBV5-1
J gene: TRBJ2-7
clone size: many
D gene: .
CDR3 DNA: TGCGCCAGCAGCTTGTGGTTTGGGTTAGCCTACGAGCAGTACTTC
CDR3 protein: CASSLWFGLAYEQYF

V gene: TRBV27
J gene: TRBJ2-6
clone size: many
D gene: .
CDR3 DNA: TGTGCCAGCAGTTCAGGATCGGTGTTTGGGGCCAACGTCCTGACTTTC
CDR3 protein: CASSSGSVFGANVLTF

V gene: TRBV5-1
J gene: TRBJ1-1
clone size: many
D gene: TRBD1
CDR3 DNA: TGCGCCAGCAGCTTGGAAACAGGGGGCTGGGAAGCTTTCTTT
CDR3 protein: CASSLETGGWEAFF

V gene: TRBV30
J gene: TRBJ2-2
clone size: many
D gene: TRBD2
CDR3 DNA: TGTGCCTGGAGACTAGCGGGAGTGCACACCGGGGAGCTGTTTTTT
CDR3 protein: CAWRLAGVHTGELFF

V gene: TRBV27
J gene: TRBJ1-2
clone size: many
D gene: .
CDR3 DNA: TGTGCCAGCAGTTTTGGTCGCCGGGGGTTCTATGGCTACACCTTC
CDR3 protein: CASSFGRRGFYGYTF

V gene: TRBV28
J gene: TRBJ2-5
clone size: once
D gene: .
CDR3 DNA: TGTGCCAGCAGAGCGTCGACAGGCTCCCAAGAGACCCAGTACTTC
CDR3 protein: CASRASTGSQETQYF

V gene: TRBV4-1
J gene: TRBJ2-5
clone size: many
D gene: TRBD1
CDR3 DNA: TGCGCCAGCAGCCAAGACAGGGGGCGCCGGGAGACCCAGTACTTC
CDR3 protein: CASSQDRGRRETQYF

V gene: TRBV6-5
J gene: TRBJ2-5
clone size: many
D gene: .
CDR3 DNA: TGTGCCAGCAGTCAGCCAGGACAGCGAGGAGGGACCCAGTACTTC
CDR3 protein: CASSQPGQRGGTQYF

V gene: TRBV10-2
J gene: TRBJ2-4
clone size: many
D gene: .
CDR3 DNA: TGCGCCAGCAGTGCCGATCCGGGGGGCTCCAAAAACATTCAGTACTTC
CDR3 protein: CASSADPGGSKNIQYF

V gene: TRBV2
J gene: TRBJ1-2
clone size: .
D gene: TRBD1
CDR3 DNA: TGTGCCAGCATGTGGACAGGGGACTATGGCTACACCTTC
CDR3 protein: CASMWTGDYGYTF

V gene: TRBV4-1
J gene: TRBJ1-2
clone size: few
D gene: .
CDR3 DNA: TGCGCCAGCAGCCCCTGGGCAGGTACCTATGGCTACACCTTC
CDR3 protein: CASSPWAGTYGYTF

V gene: TRBV12-3/TRBV12-4
J gene: TRBJ2-5
clone size: .
D gene: .
CDR3 DNA: TGTGCCATCGGTGCCCACCCACGGCTGGGCCAAGAGACCCAGTACTTC
CDR3 protein: CAIGAHPRLGQETQYF

V gene: TRBV19
J gene: TRBJ1-5
clone size: many
D gene: TRBD1
CDR3 DNA: TGTGCCAGTAGGGTACAGGGGGGAAGCAATCAGCCCCAGCATTTT
CDR3 protein: CASRVQGGSNQPQHF

V gene: TRBV15
J gene: TRBJ2-2
clone size: .
D gene: .
CDR3 DNA: TGTGCCACCAGCAGAGATGGCTGGACGAACACCGGGGAGCTGTTTTTT
CDR3 protein: CATSRDGWTNTGELFF

V gene: TRBV18
J gene: TRBJ1-2
clone size: many
D gene: .
CDR3 DNA: TGTGCCAGCTCACCCGGGACTAACTATGGCTACACCTTC
CDR3 protein: CASSPGTNYGYTF

V gene: TRBV6-5
J gene: TRBJ2-7
clone size: .
D gene: .
CDR3 DNA: TGTGCCAGCAGTTACTCCCTAGCCGGCAGGGAGTACGAGCAGTACTTC
CDR3 protein: CASSYSLAGREYEQYF

V gene: TRBV19
J gene: TRBJ2-7
clone size: many
D gene: TRBD2
CDR3 DNA: TGTGCCAGTGGGGATAAGACTAGCGGGTACGAGCAGTACTTC
CDR3 protein: CASGDKTSGYEQYF

V gene: TRBV7-8
J gene: TRBJ1-6
clone size: few
D gene: .
CDR3 DNA: TGTGCCAGCAGCTTTAAGAATTCACCCCTCCACTTT
CDR3 protein: CASSFKNSPLHF

V gene: TRBV20-1
J gene: TRBJ2-7
clone size: many
D gene: TRBD1
CDR3 DNA: TGCAGTGCTAGAGACCCCTTCGGGGGACAGGACAGAGAGCAGTACTTC
CDR3 protein: CSARDPFGGQDREQYF

V gene: TRBV29-1
J gene: TRBJ2-2
clone size: many
D gene: TRBD2
CDR3 DNA: TGCAGCGGTGGACTAGCGGGATCGGAGGTTACCGGGGAGCTGTTTTTT
CDR3 protein: CSGGLAGSEVTGELFF

V gene: TRBV4-3
J gene: TRBJ2-7
clone size: many
D gene: .
CDR3 DNA: TGCGCCAGCAGCCAAGAGGGTACAGGGCGCTCCTACGAGCAGTACTTC
CDR3 protein: CASSQEGTGRSYEQYF

V gene: TRBV4-3
J gene: TRBJ2-2
clone size: few
D gene: TRBD2
CDR3 DNA: TGCGCCAGCAGCCTGGGAGCGGGGGACACCGGGGAGCTGTTTTTT
CDR3 protein: CASSLGAGDTGELFF

V gene: TRBV24-1
J gene: TRBJ2-2
clone size: few
D gene: .
CDR3 DNA: TGTGCCACCAGTGATTTGGGGGGGCCGAACACCGGGGAGCTGTTTTTT
CDR3 protein: CATSDLGGPNTGELFF

V gene: TRBV27
J gene: TRBJ1-1
clone size: many
D gene: .
CDR3 DNA: TGTGCCAGCATTAACAGCCGAAGGGAAACGGTTGAAGCTTTCTTT
CDR3 protein: CASINSRRETVEAFF

V gene: TRBV30
J gene: TRBJ1-1
clone size: many
D gene: .
CDR3 DNA: TGTGCCTGGATGTGGAGGTCGAGGGGGAGGAACACTGAAGCTTTCTTT
CDR3 protein: CAWMWRSRGRNTEAFF

V gene: TRBV4-1
J gene: TRBJ2-1
clone size: many
D gene: .
CDR3 DNA: TGCGCCAGCAGCCACGGGGCGGGACAGCACTACAATGAGCAGTTCTTC
CDR3 protein: CASSHGAGQHYNEQFF

V gene: TRBV27
J gene: TRBJ1-1
clone size: many
D gene: .
CDR3 DNA: TGTGCCAGCATTGGGGGGACTGAAGCTTTCTTT
CDR3 protein: CASIGGTEAFF

V gene: TRBV20-1
J gene: TRBJ2-7
clone size: many
D gene: TRBD2
CDR3 DNA: TGCAGTGCTAGAGATTGGGCTAGCGGGAGCTACGAGCAGTACTTC
CDR3 protein: CSARDWASGSYEQYF

V gene: TRBV9
J gene: TRBJ2-7
clone size: many
D gene: .
CDR3 DNA: TGTGCCAGCAGCGTACTCCCGGTCAGCTCCGACCTCTACGAGCAGTACTTC
CDR3 protein: CASSVLPVSSDLYEQYF

V gene: TRBV9
J gene: TRBJ2-7
clone size: .
D gene: .
CDR3 DNA: TGTGCCAGCAGCGTAGTACCGATTAGCGTCTACGATCAGTACTTC
CDR3 protein: CASSVVPISVYDQYF

V gene: TRBV29-1
J gene: TRBJ1-1
clone size: few
D gene: .
CDR3 DNA: TGCAGCGTTTCTCCGGCTCAGAACACTGAAGCTTTCTTT
CDR3 protein: CSVSPAQNTEAFF

V gene: TRBV7-2
J gene: TRBJ2-2
clone size: many
D gene: .
CDR3 DNA: TGTGCCAGCAGCATATTAAGGGTCACCGGGGAGCTGTTTTTT
CDR3 protein: CASSILRVTGELFF

V gene: TRBV2
J gene: TRBJ1-2
clone size: many
D gene: .
CDR3 DNA: TGTGCCAGCAGTGAAGAGCAGGGGACGGGCTATGGCTACACCTTC
CDR3 protein: CASSEEQGTGYGYTF

V gene: TRBV12-3/TRBV12-4
J gene: TRBJ2-2
clone size: many
D gene: .
CDR3 DNA: TGTGCCAGCAGTTCATTTAACACCGGGGAGCTGTTTTTT
CDR3 protein: CASSSFNTGELFF

V gene: TRBV28
J gene: TRBJ2-7
clone size: many
D gene: TRBD2
CDR3 DNA: TGTGCCAGCAGTTCACTAGCGGGAGGGCCCCACGAGCAGTACTTC
CDR3 protein: CASSSLAGGPHEQYF

V gene: TRBV4-1
J gene: TRBJ1-2
clone size: .
D gene: .
CDR3 DNA: TGCGCCAGCAGCCCCCTTCCCCAGGATGGCTACACCTTC
CDR3 protein: CASSPLPQDGYTF

V gene: TRBV6-5
J gene: TRBJ1-3
clone size: .
D gene: .
CDR3 DNA: TGTGCCAGCAGTTTATCGCGGACGGCGAGGGGCACCATATATTTT
CDR3 protein: CASSLSRTARGTIYF

V gene: TRBV7-9
J gene: TRBJ2-7
clone size: .
D gene: .
CDR3 DNA: TGTGCCAGCAGCAAGAACGTCATTGGGGGCGAGCAGTACTTC
CDR3 protein: CASSKNVIGGEQYF

V gene: TRBV25-1
J gene: TRBJ2-3
clone size: many
D gene: .
CDR3 DNA: TGTGCCAGCAGTGGAGAACAGGGTAGGAGGGCCACAGATACGCAGTATTTT
CDR3 protein: CASSGEQGRRATDTQYF

V gene: TRBV28
J gene: TRBJ2-5
clone size: many
D gene: .
CDR3 DNA: TGTGCCAGCAGTTGGGCAGGGCTGTACCAAGAGACCCAGTACTTC
CDR3 protein: CASSWAGLYQETQYF

V gene: TRBV5-5
J gene: TRBJ2-5
clone size: many
D gene: .
CDR3 DNA: TGTGCCAGCAGCTTGGCAAGGGGGGGAGAGACCCAGTACTTC
CDR3 protein: CASSLARGGETQYF

V gene: TRBV20-1
J gene: TRBJ1-2
clone size: many
D gene: TRBD1
CDR3 DNA: TGCAGTGCCCTCTCCGGGACAGGGAACTATGGCTACACCTTC
CDR3 protein: CSALSGTGNYGYTF

V gene: TRBV4-2
J gene: TRBJ1-6
clone size: many
D gene: .
CDR3 DNA: TGTGCCAGCAGCCAAGCAATGACCACCGGTAATTCACCCCTCCACTTT
CDR3 protein: CASSQAMTTGNSPLHF

V gene: TRBV11-1
J gene: TRBJ1-1
clone size: many
D gene: .
CDR3 DNA: TGTGCCAGCAGCGATCGGACAGCAAACACTGAAGCTTTCTTT
CDR3 protein: CASSDRTANTEAFF

V gene: TRBV2
J gene: TRBJ1-5
clone size: .
D gene: .
CDR3 DNA: TGTGCCAGCAGTGAGGAGGGGCTTAGCAATCAGCCCCAGCATTTT
CDR3 protein: CASSEEGLSNQPQHF